The entry below gives a single T cell receptor beta chain sequence along with its context. Original processing notes: Scientists estimated how many nucleated cells there were by amplifying reference gene primers. Here immunoSEQ multiplex PCR was the method, and the copy in TCRdb shows in-frame clones only, minus some. The V and J calls and clone size come from that table; D and trimming were worked out from the DNA. The table has a few hundred thousand clones, around 85% seen once. The data belong to a study of blood T cell repertoires in COVID-19. Study-level background: Italy, Spain and the United States were the sources of the convalescent and acute COVID-19 samples. Sources were T cells, B-cell-depleted T cells, or PBMCs; the material itself was cDNA or gDNA.

J lost 0 bases, V lost 2 bases, and 10 bases had no gene match. The germline V gene has CDR1 ENHRY and CDR2 SYGVKD. The CDR3 runs to 18 residues. This clonotype was sampled from a man older than 75 with acute or convalescent COVID-19. The chain combines TRBV10-3 with TRBJ1-5, with 7 bases matching TRBD1. The sequenced material came from peripheral blood. CDR3 loop: CAISEGQVGGYSNQPQHF. The CDR3 DNA reads TGTGCCATCAGTGAGGGACAGGTGGGCGGCTATAGCAATCAGCCCCAGCATTTT.